The entry below describes one TCR beta chain. The entry originates in a study of blood T cell repertoires in COVID-19. Study at large: Sites in the United States, Italy and Spain provided acute and convalescent COVID-19 samples.

A Seattle source enrolled patients during active infection and followed them longitudinally. Original processing notes: Cell counts per sample came from amplifying reference gene primers. The protocol was immunoSEQ multiplex PCR, while the TCRdb copy is restricted to in-frame clones and leaves out a portion. V, J and clone size are taken as reported in that table, and D and trimming were inferred from the DNA itself. This sample has approximately 110,000 clones; about 90% occur once, and the top ten carry around 2%. The V end was cut by 2 bases, the J end by 7 bases, with 14 bases between. CDR1 GTSNPN and CDR2 SVGIG come from the germline V gene (reference sequence). The CDR3 contains 14 residues.

This rearrangement joins TRBV30 to TRBJ2-2, with TRBD1 as a possible D gene (5 bases). The sample comprised peripheral blood. The sequence was collected from a man aged 50 to 60 with COVID-19, enrolled during active disease. CDR3 DNA: TGTGCCTGGAGTACGCACGGCAGGGACGGGGAGCTGTTTTTT. Translating it yields CAWSTHGRDGELFF.